The 8 T cell receptor beta chains listed next were all sequenced from one sample in a study of blood T cell repertoires in COVID-19. Profiling relied on immunoSEQ multiplex PCR, and the TCRdb table lists in-frame clones only, not all of them. This table has some 250,000 clones, about nine tenths appearing once. Material for sequencing was peripheral blood. The receptors were gathered from a man between 60 and 70 years old with acute or convalescent COVID-19.

V gene TRBV13 combines with J gene TRBJ2-7; 7 bases line up with TRBD2. After removal of 2 bases from V and 2 bases from J, the junction contained 9 bases not matched to a gene. Germline V lookup: CDR1 PRHDT, CDR2 FYEKMQ (reference sequence). The CDR3 consists of 16 residues. CDR3 loop: CASSLTLGTNTYEQYF. The CDR3 DNA reads as TGTGCCAGCAGCTTAACTCTCGGGACTAACACCTACGAGCAGTACTTC.

The DNA for the CDR3 is TGTGCCAGCAGTTTGTACGACAGCTCTGGGGCCAACGTCCTGACTTTC. It translates to CASSLYDSSGANVLTF. The V and J genes are TRBV28 and TRBJ2-6; tentatively, D is TRBD1 (5 bases). V was cut by 3 bases and J by 0 bases, with 9 bases left in between. Germline loops: CDR1 MDHEN, CDR2 SYDVKM. The CDR3 length is 16 residues.

The rearrangement links TRBV19 to TRBJ2-7, with 7 bases fitting TRBD1. Germline CDR1 and CDR2: LNHDA and SQIVND (reference sequence). The ends lost 5 bases at V and 3 bases at J; junction bases unmatched: 7. The CDR3 totals 14 residues. CDR3 amino acids: CASSQGGLLYEQYF. In DNA, the CDR3 is TGTGCCAGTAGTCAAGGGGGCCTCCTCTACGAGCAGTACTTC.

The chain links TRBV4-1 to TRBJ2-7, with D perhaps TRBD1 (5 bases). CDR3 length equals 16 residues. In germline, CDR1 is MGHRA, CDR2 YSYEKL. Trimming left V 0 bases short and J 5 bases short, with 17 bases between. The CDR3 loop is CASSQDQGFINDEQYF. In nucleotides, the CDR3 is TGCGCCAGCAGCCAAGATCAGGGCTTCATAAACGACGAGCAGTACTTC.

This clone was picked up many times. This chain links TRBV9 with TRBJ1-1; D is uncertain. Germline CDR1 and CDR2: SGDLS and YYNGEE. This CDR3 comprises 14 residues. Trimming left V 4 bases short and J 0 bases short, with 10 bases between. CDR3 DNA sequence: TGTGCCAGCAGCCCCCGACTGATGAACACTGAAGCTTTCTTT. It translates to CASSPRLMNTEAFF.

The chain carries TRBV5-1 and TRBJ1-2, with a weak D call TRBD1 (6 bases). The V gene lost 4 bases and the J gene lost 6 bases, with 19 bases spanning the gap. The CDR3 consists of 15 residues. CDR1 and CDR2 (germline): SGHRS, YFSETQ. CDR3 nucleotides: TGCGCCAGCAGCCGGCGAGGACAGAACCTTGATGGCTACACCTTC. Amino acids: CASSRRGQNLDGYTF.

This rearrangement joins TRBV28 to TRBJ1-6; D not resolved. The CDR3 is made up of 13 amino acids. V was shortened by 10 bases and J by 4 bases, with 11 bases between the two germline ends. Germline loops: CDR1 MDHEN, CDR2 SYDVKM. The CDR3 DNA reads as TGTGCCACCGACGACATATATAATTCACCCCTCCACTTT. Translating gives CATDDIYNSPLHF.

This chain joins TRBV23-1 and TRBJ1-1; D remains unclear. TRBV23-1 is reported as an ORF; its role is uncertain. The CDR3 loop spans 10 amino acids. The V end was cut by 6 bases, the J end by 8 bases, with 7 bases between. CDR3 loop: CASSLTEAFF. DNA for the CDR3: TGCGCCAGCAGCTTGACAGAAGCTTTCTTT.